This is a list of T cell receptor beta chains from one sample in a study of T cell changes during pregnancy in multiple sclerosis. Here immunoSEQ multiplex PCR was the method, and the copy in TCRdb shows in-frame clones only, minus some. The sample has around 68,000 clones, roughly 91% seen once; the top ten hold roughly 2%. Specimen: peripheral blood, collected in the third trimester of pregnancy. The receptors shown here come from a female donor in good health, enrolled as a control in a pregnancy study. CDR3s leave out the opening cysteine and the closing phenylalanine or tryptophan.

v_call	j_call	cdr3_aa
TRBV2	TRBJ1-3	ASNVFRTAHSGNTIY
TRBV11-2	TRBJ2-7	ASSLGGGTYEQY
TRBV7-7	TRBJ2-1	ASSEGTGDMEQF
TRBV7-9	TRBJ2-1	ASSLGTGYNEQF
TRBV11-1	TRBJ1-1	ASSHHEAF
TRBV10-3	TRBJ2-3	AISDGRTATDTQY
TRBV6-5	TRBJ2-3	ASSYSGGDTQY
TRBV7-9	TRBJ1-1	ASSPTGSDTEAF
TRBV25-1	TRBJ2-3	ASSSSRSTDTQY
TRBV5-6	TRBJ2-5	ASDDSGKGETQY
TRBV9	TRBJ2-3	ASSVGLAGAFGDTQY
TRBV14	TRBJ2-1	ASRLGGENPYNEQF
TRBV11-2	TRBJ2-1	ASSAGTGPLNEQF
TRBV14	TRBJ1-1	ASRDLGMRAEAF
TRBV2	TRBJ1-1	ASRGTGMNTEAF
TRBV7-6	TRBJ2-1	ASSLREGNFNEQF
TRBV28	TRBJ2-1	ASSYSDTYNEQF
TRBV15	TRBJ2-2	ATSSTRGSTGELF
TRBV6-1	TRBJ2-1	ASSEGQTRYNEQF
TRBV11-2	TRBJ2-3	ASSSGTGVSTDTQY
TRBV5-6	TRBJ1-4	ASRSTGNDEKLF
TRBV2	TRBJ1-5	ASSEGQGAQPQH
TRBV7-9	TRBJ2-5	ASSLRGGLTETQY
TRBV14	TRBJ2-1	ASSQVRTYNEQF
TRBV5-5	TRBJ2-3	ASSFGQGALSGTQY
TRBV7-2	TRBJ1-2	ASRPTGNYGYT
TRBV5-1	TRBJ2-2	ASKTGLDTGELF
TRBV15	TRBJ2-3	ATSRDSFTDTQY
TRBV6-1	TRBJ2-7	ASRFLESYEQY
TRBV5-4	TRBJ2-2	ASSTREQGATGELF
TRBV19	TRBJ2-2	ASSIRDRGNTGELF
TRBV5-4	TRBJ2-3	ASSLAGSTDTQY
TRBV6-1	TRBJ1-1	ASSPRTGTNTEAF
TRBV7-9	TRBJ2-5	ASSLDRAGTQY
TRBV14	TRBJ1-6	ASSQDPLRTRPLH
TRBV7-9	TRBJ2-7	ASSPRGASYEQY
TRBV10-2	TRBJ1-6	ASSPGNSPLH
TRBV19	TRBJ1-2	ASSTRQGPYQGYGYT
TRBV7-9	TRBJ2-7	ASSSRELAYEQY
TRBV4-1	TRBJ2-1	ASSQPPRDPDSEQF
TRBV12-5	TRBJ2-4	ASGLAITGPKNIQY
TRBV27	TRBJ1-1	ASSLTGTGTEAF
TRBV27	TRBJ1-5	ASSDDSLDQPQH
TRBV18	TRBJ2-7	ASSPGDSLRSYEQY
TRBV9	TRBJ2-7	ASSLETGLPPYEQY
TRBV6-1	TRBJ1-4	ASSDGRPSWVKLF
TRBV5-5	TRBJ1-2	ASSWTGGEDYGYT
TRBV5-6	TRBJ2-7	ASSTGTVGEQY
TRBV2	TRBJ2-2	ASSEREPGQGAGGELF
TRBV7-9	TRBJ2-7	ASSPGGEGLSSYEQY
TRBV19	TRBJ1-5	ASGSGGNQPQH
TRBV7-9	TRBJ2-6	ASSPRGADSGANVLT
TRBV30	TRBJ1-1	AWNGGNTEAF
TRBV2	TRBJ1-1	ASSPARTPGGAF
TRBV6-5	TRBJ1-6	ASSYRQLGNSPLH
TRBV6-4	TRBJ2-3	ASSALAGRADTQY
TRBV29-1	TRBJ1-2	SVVYEARWV
TRBV10-3	TRBJ1-5	ATSRDRGSTAPQPQH
TRBV28	TRBJ1-1	ASSSPNRYTEAF
TRBV19	TRBJ1-2	ASTTGVSRGYT